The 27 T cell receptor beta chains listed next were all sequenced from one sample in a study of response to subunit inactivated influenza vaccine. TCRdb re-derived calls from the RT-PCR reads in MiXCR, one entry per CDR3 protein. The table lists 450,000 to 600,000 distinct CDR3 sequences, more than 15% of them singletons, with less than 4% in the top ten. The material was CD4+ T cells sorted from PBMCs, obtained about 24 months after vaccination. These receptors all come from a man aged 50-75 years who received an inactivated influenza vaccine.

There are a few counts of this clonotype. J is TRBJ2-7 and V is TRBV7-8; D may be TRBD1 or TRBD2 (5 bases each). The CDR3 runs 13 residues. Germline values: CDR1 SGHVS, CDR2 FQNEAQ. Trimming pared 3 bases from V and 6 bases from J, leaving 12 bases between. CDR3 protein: CASSLAQGREQYF. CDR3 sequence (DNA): TGTGCCAGCAGCTTGGCGCAGGGACGCGAGCAGTACTTC.

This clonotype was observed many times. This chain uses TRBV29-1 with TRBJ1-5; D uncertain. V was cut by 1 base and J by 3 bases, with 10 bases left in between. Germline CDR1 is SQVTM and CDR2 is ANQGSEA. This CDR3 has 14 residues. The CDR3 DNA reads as TGCAGCGTTGAAGTGGCGGATCCCAATCAGCCCCAGCATTTT. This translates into CSVEVADPNQPQHF.

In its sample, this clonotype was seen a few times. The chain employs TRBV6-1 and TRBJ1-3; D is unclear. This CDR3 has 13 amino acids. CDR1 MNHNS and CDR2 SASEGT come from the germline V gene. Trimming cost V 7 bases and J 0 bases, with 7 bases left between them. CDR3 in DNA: TGTGCCAGCACTCGAAACTCTGGAAACACCATATATTTT. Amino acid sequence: CASTRNSGNTIYF.

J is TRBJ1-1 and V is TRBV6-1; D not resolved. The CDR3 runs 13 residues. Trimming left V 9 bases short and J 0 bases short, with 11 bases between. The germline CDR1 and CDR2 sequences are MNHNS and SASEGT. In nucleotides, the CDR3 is TGTGCCAGTCAAGGACGGGTGAACACTGAAGCTTTCTTT. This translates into CASQGRVNTEAFF.

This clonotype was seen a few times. The CDR3 reads CSVQRGQETQYF. In DNA form, the CDR3 reads TGCAGCGTCCAAAGGGGGCAAGAGACCCAGTACTTC. The gene calls are TRBV29-1 and TRBJ2-5, with D possibly TRBD1 on 6 matching bases. This CDR3 is 12 amino acids long. Germline CDR1 SQVTM, CDR2 ANQGSEA. Trimming removed 6 bases at V and 2 bases at J, with 10 bases between.

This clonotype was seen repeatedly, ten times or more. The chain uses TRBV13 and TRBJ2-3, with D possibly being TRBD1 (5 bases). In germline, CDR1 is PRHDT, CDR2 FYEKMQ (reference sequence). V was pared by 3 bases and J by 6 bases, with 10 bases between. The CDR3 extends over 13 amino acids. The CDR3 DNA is TGTGCCAGCAGCTTCAGGGCTAGGGATACGCAGTATTTT. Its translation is CASSFRARDTQYF.

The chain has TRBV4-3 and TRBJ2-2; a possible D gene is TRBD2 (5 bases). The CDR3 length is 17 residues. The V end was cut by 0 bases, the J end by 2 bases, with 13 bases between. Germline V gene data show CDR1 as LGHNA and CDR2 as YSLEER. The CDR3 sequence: CASSQDLRGLNTGELFF. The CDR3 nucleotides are TGCGCCAGCAGCCAAGACCTCAGAGGACTCAACACCGGGGAGCTGTTTTTT.

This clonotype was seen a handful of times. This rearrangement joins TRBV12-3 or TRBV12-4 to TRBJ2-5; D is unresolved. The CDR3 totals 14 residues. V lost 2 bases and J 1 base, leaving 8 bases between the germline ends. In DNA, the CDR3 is TGTGCCAGCAGTTTAAGTTCCGGCCAAGAGACCCAGTACTTC. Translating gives CASSLSSGQETQYF.

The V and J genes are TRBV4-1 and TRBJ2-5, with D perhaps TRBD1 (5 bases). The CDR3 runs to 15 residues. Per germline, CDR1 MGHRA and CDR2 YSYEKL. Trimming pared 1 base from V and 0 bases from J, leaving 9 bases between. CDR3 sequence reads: CASSQGQGNQETQYF. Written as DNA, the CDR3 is TGCGCCAGCAGCCAAGGTCAGGGAAACCAAGAGACCCAGTACTTC.

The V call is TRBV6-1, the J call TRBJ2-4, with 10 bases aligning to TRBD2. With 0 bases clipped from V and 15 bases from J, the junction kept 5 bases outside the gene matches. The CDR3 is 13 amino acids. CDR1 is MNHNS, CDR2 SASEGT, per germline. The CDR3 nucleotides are TGTGCCAGCAGTGAAGCGGGGACTAGCGTTGCGTACTTC. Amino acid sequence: CASSEAGTSVAYF.

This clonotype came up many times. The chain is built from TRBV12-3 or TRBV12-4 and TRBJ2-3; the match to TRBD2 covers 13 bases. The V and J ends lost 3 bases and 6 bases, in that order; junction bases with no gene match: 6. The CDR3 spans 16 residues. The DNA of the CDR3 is TGTGCCAGCAGTTTCGGACTAGCGGGAGCGTCCGATACGCAGTATTTT. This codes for CASSFGLAGASDTQYF.

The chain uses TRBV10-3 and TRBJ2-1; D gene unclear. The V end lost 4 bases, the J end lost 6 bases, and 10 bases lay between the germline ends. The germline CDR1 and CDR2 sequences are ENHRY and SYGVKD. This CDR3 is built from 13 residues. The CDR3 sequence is CAISGVKGNEQFF. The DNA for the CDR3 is TGTGCCATCAGTGGGGTTAAGGGCAATGAGCAGTTCTTC.

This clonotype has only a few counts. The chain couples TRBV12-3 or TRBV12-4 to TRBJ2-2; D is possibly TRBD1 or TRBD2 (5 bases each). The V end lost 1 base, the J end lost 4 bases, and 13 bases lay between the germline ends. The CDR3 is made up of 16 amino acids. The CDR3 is CASSLGGGLGTGELFF. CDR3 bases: TGTGCCAGCAGTTTAGGGGGCGGGCTGGGCACCGGGGAGCTGTTTTTT.

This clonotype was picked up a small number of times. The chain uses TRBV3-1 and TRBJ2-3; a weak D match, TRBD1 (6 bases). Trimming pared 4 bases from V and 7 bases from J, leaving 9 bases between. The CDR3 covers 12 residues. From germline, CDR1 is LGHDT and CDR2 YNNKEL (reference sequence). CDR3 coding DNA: TGTGCCAGCAGCCTTACAGGGAATACGCAGTATTTT. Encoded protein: CASSLTGNTQYF.

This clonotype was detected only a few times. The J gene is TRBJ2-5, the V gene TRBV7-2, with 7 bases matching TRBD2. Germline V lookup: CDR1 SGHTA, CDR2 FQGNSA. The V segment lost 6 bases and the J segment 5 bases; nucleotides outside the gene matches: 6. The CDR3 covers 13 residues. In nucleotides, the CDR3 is TGTGCCAGCAGTACTCAGGGAGGGGAGACCCAGTACTTC. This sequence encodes CASSTQGGETQYF.

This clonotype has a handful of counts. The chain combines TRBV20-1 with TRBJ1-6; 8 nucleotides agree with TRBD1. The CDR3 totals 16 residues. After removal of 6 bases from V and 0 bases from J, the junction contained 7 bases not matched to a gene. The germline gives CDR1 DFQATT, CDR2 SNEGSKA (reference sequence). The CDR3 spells CSARQGTSSYNSPLHF. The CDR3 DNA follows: TGCAGTGCCCGACAGGGGACGAGCTCCTATAATTCACCCCTCCACTTT.

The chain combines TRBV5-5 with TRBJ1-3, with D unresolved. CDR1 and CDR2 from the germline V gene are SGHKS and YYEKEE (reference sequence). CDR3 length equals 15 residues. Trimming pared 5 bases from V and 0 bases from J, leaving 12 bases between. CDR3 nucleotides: TGTGCCAGCAGGCGCGACCCTGGCTCTGGAAACACCATATATTTT. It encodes CASRRDPGSGNTIYF.

The CDR3 sequence: CASSLEVGEAFF. The CDR3 region has the DNA TGTGCCAGCAGCTTAGAGGTGGGTGAAGCTTTCTTT. The chain carries TRBV7-2 and TRBJ1-1; D is undetermined. Trimming stripped 1 base from V and 7 bases from J, with 7 bases between. Germline V gene lookup returns CDR1 SGHTA and CDR2 FQGNSA. This CDR3 region has 12 residues.

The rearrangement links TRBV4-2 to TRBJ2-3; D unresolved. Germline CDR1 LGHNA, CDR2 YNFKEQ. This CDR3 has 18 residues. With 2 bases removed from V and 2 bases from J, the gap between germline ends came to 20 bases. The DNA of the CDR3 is TGTGCCAGCAGCCAACTCACCGGGTCTAGTAGTAACACAGATACGCAGTATTTT. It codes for CASSQLTGSSSNTDTQYF.

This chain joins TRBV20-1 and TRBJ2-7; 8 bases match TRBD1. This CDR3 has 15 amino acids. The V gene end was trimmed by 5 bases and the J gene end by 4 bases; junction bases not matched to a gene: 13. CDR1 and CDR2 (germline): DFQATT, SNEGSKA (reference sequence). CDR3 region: CSARPRHGQGYEQYF. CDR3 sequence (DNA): TGCAGTGCTCGACCTCGCCACGGACAGGGTTACGAGCAGTACTTC.

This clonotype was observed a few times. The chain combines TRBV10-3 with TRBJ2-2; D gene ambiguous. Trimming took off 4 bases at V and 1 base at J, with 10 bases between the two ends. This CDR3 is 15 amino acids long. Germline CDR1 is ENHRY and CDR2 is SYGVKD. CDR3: CAISVGGRNTGELFF. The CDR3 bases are TGTGCCATCAGTGTGGGCGGTCGGAACACCGGGGAGCTGTTTTTT.

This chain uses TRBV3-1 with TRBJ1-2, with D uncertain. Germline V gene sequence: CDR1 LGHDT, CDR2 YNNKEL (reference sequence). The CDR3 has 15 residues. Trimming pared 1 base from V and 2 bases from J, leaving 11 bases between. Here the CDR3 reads CASSQAYRTNYGYTF. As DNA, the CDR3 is TGTGCCAGCAGCCAAGCGTATAGAACCAACTATGGCTACACCTTC.

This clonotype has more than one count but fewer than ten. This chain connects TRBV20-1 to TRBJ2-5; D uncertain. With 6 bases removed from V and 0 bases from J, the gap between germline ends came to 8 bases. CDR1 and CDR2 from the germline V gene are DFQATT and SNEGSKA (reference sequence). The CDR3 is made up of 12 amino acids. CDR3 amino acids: CSALQDQETQYF. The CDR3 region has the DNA TGCAGTGCCCTGCAAGACCAAGAGACCCAGTACTTC.

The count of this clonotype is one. Here the CDR3 DNA reads TGCAGCGTTGAAGTTCACGGAGAGACCCAGTACTTC. This sequence encodes CSVEVHGETQYF. This chain joins TRBV29-1 and TRBJ2-5; D not certain. The germline V gene encodes CDR1 SQVTM and CDR2 ANQGSEA. V was cut by 1 base and J by 4 bases, with 7 bases left in between. The CDR3 length is 12 residues.

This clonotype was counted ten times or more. The CDR3, as DNA: TGTGCCACCAGCAGAGGAACAACAGATACGCAGTATTTT. This gives the protein CATSRGTTDTQYF. The chain couples TRBV15 to TRBJ2-3; D gene ambiguous. The V gene lost 1 base and the J gene lost 3 bases, with 5 bases spanning the gap. The CDR3 spans 13 residues. CDR1 and CDR2 (germline): LNHNV, YYDKDF (reference sequence).

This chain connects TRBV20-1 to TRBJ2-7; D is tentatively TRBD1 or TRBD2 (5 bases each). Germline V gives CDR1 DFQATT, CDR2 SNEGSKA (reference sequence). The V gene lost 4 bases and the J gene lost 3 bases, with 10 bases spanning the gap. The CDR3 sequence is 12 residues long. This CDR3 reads CSATGSRYEQYF. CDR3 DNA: TGCAGTGCTACAGGGAGCCGCTACGAGCAGTACTTC.

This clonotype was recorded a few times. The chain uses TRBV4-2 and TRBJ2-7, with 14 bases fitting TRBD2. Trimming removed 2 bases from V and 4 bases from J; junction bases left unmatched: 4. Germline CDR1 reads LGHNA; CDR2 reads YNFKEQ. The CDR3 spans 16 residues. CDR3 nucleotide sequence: TGTGCCAGCAGCCAACAGACTAGCGGGAGGGGGTACGAGCAGTACTTC. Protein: CASSQQTSGRGYEQYF.